Shown below are 8 T cell receptor beta chains from a single sample sequenced in a study of T cells after yellow fever vaccination. TCRdb analysed the 5' RACE reads with MiXCR anew, one entry per CDR3 protein. The sample has about 300,000 distinct CDR3 sequences, 7.5% to 9% seen once. The specimen comprised CD4+ T cells sorted from PBMCs, sampled 5 days after the yellow fever booster vaccination. All receptors derive from a young man who received the YFV17D yellow fever vaccine.

This clonotype showed up just a few times. As DNA, the CDR3 is TGTGCCAGCAGTGTAGAACTAGCGGGGGCCGGGGAGATTGAGCAGTTCTTC. This gives the protein CASSVELAGAGEIEQFF. The chain uses TRBV2 and TRBJ2-1, with 11 bases lining up with TRBD2. Germline loops: CDR1 SNHLY, CDR2 FYNNEI. The CDR3 consists of 17 residues. The V and J ends lost 4 bases and 9 bases, in that order; junction bases with no gene match: 14.

The V call is TRBV7-2, the J call TRBJ1-3, with TRBD1 as a possible D gene (6 bases). The V end lost 3 bases, the J end lost 11 bases, and 17 bases lay between the germline ends. Germline CDR1 SGHTA, CDR2 FQGNSA. The CDR3 is 14 amino acids. For the CDR3, the DNA is TGTGCCAGCAGCTTCAGGGGCTCTACAGGCCCCATATATTTT. Translating it yields CASSFRGSTGPIYF.

This clonotype was seen only a few times. The rearrangement links TRBV5-4 to TRBJ1-2; D is possibly TRBD1 (6 bases). The length of the CDR3 is 15 residues. Trimming cost V 0 bases and J 2 bases, with 11 bases left between them. From germline, CDR1 is SGHNT and CDR2 YYREEE (reference sequence). The CDR3 reads CASSLGGQGNYGYTF. In DNA form, the CDR3 reads TGTGCCAGCAGCTTGGGGGGTCAGGGGAACTATGGCTACACCTTC.

This clonotype has ten or more counts. The chain has TRBV3-1 and TRBJ2-4; unclear D gene. CDR1 LGHDT and CDR2 YNNKEL come from the germline V gene (reference sequence). The CDR3 spans 14 residues. V gave up 4 bases and J gave up 9 bases, with 16 bases separating them. CDR3 protein: CASSPWTDQSIQYF. CDR3 nucleotides: TGTGCCAGCAGCCCCTGGACGGACCAGAGCATTCAGTACTTC.

The V gene is TRBV20-1, the J gene TRBJ2-3; TRBD2 matches 11 bases. Germline V gene data show CDR1 as DFQATT and CDR2 as SNEGSKA (reference sequence). V was pared by 5 bases and J by 4 bases, with 8 bases of the junction left unmatched. CDR3 length: 15 residues. The CDR3 protein is CSAGGTSGIPDTQYF. The CDR3 nucleotides are TGCAGTGCTGGAGGGACTAGCGGTATTCCAGATACGCAGTATTTT.

V is TRBV25-1 and J is TRBJ2-7; D tentatively fits TRBD1 or TRBD2 (7 bases each). V lost 8 bases and J 1 base, leaving 18 bases between the germline ends. CDR1 is MGHDK and CDR2 is SYGVNS in the germline V gene. This CDR3 has 15 residues. The CDR3 coding sequence is TGTGCCAGCGCTAGAGGGGGCGGGGGTTCCTACGAGCAGTACTTC. Encoded protein: CASARGGGGSYEQYF.

This clonotype was recorded a few times. This rearrangement joins TRBV5-1 to TRBJ2-5; 7 positions agree with TRBD2. The CDR3 extends over 15 amino acids. V dropped 4 bases and J dropped 1; count of bases not matched to a gene: 7. Germline V gene sequence: CDR1 SGHRS, CDR2 YFSETQ. The CDR3 coding sequence is TGCGCCAGCAGCCTCACAGCGGGGCCCCAAGAGACCCAGTACTTC. Translating gives CASSLTAGPQETQYF.

V is TRBV7-2 and J is TRBJ1-5, with 8 bases fitting TRBD1. V trimming: 5 bases; J trimming: 3 bases; junction bases outside the gene matches: 18. CDR1 and CDR2 from the germline V gene are SGHTA and FQGNSA. The length of the CDR3 is 19 residues. The CDR3 region is CASSRVLTGTGLANQPQHF. CDR3 sequence (DNA): TGTGCCAGCAGCCGAGTCCTAACCGGGACAGGACTGGCCAATCAGCCCCAGCATTTT.